The 12 T cell receptor beta chains reported below all come from one sample, sequenced in a study of post-analysis software for immune sequencing data. Researchers reported that TCR beta cDNA libraries carried unique molecular identifiers. TCRdb itself ran the PCR reads through MiXCR, one entry per CDR3 protein. Of around 440,000 distinct CDR3 sequences listed, approximately 45% are singletons. Findings of the study overall: TRBV segments more frequent in patients than in controls numbered about five and included TRBV5-6, TRBV5-1 and TRBV20-1.

These receptors lack a known antigen. The sample taken for sequencing was blood. The origin of the receptors is a girl aged 5 to 17 with multiple sclerosis.

The chain has TRBV6-5 and TRBJ2-1, with TRBD2 matching over 14 bases. V lost 2 bases, J lost 1 base, and 7 bases stayed unmatched. The CDR3 is made up of 19 amino acids. Germline-derived CDR1 and CDR2 are MNHEY and SVGAGI. This chain's CDR3 is CASSYTGLAGGLSYNEQFF. The DNA for the CDR3 is TGTGCCAGCAGTTACACTGGACTAGCGGGAGGACTATCCTACAATGAGCAGTTCTTC.

This chain joins TRBV7-2 and TRBJ2-3, with unresolved D. Germline CDR1 and CDR2: SGHTA and FQGNSA. Trimming left V 5 bases short and J 6 bases short, with 12 bases between. The CDR3 extends over 13 amino acids. The CDR3 sequence: CASSRLVRDTQYF. CDR3 in DNA: TGTGCCAGCAGCCGGCTAGTAAGGGATACGCAGTATTTT.

The J gene is TRBJ1-1, the V gene TRBV29-1; 7 bases are shared with TRBD1. Per germline, CDR1 SQVTM and CDR2 ANQGSEA. J gave up 3 bases and V 5 bases, and 6 bases lay outside the gene matches. This CDR3 is built from 13 residues. The CDR3 region has the DNA TGCAGCGTTCTGCAGGGGGGAGACACTGAAGCTTTCTTT. Its protein is CSVLQGGDTEAFF.

The chain is built from TRBV7-2 and TRBJ2-3; D is ambiguous. The CDR3 consists of 14 residues. The V gene's germline CDR1 is SGHTA and CDR2 FQGNSA. V lost 5 bases and J lost 2, with 11 bases in between. CDR3 sequence (DNA): TGTGCCAGCAGCCGGGCGGCAAACACAGATACGCAGTATTTT. Its protein product is CASSRAANTDTQYF. The full variable domain, with the rest looked up from reference TRBV7-2 and TRBJ2-3, is GAGVSQSPSNKVTEKGKDVELRCDPISGHTALYWYRQSLGQGLEFLIYFQGNSAPDKSGLPSDRFSAERTGGSVSTLTIQRTQQEDSAVYLCASSRAANTDTQYFGPGTRLTVL.

The chain carries TRBV20-1 and TRBJ1-4, with D perhaps matching TRBD1 (5 bases). Germline lookup yields CDR1 DFQATT and CDR2 SNEGSKA (reference sequence). V shed 3 bases and J shed 3 bases, with 11 bases lying between them. The CDR3 consists of 14 residues. For the CDR3, the DNA is TGCAGTGCTAGGTCCCCCAGGGCTAATGAAAAACTGTTTTTT. Residues: CSARSPRANEKLFF.

This rearrangement joins TRBV7-9 to TRBJ2-3; TRBD1 might be the D (6 bases). The CDR3 runs 16 residues. Germline V CDR1 and CDR2: SEHNR, FQNEAQ (reference sequence). Deletions cut 5 bases from V and 1 base from J, with 16 bases between. CDR3 loop: CASSITTGKGTDTQYF. DNA for the CDR3: TGTGCCAGCAGCATCACTACAGGGAAAGGCACAGATACGCAGTATTTT.

This clonotype was counted a few times. V and J are TRBV4-3 and TRBJ2-6; no firm D call. V was pared by 8 bases and J by 0 bases, with 8 bases between. Germline V gene lookup returns CDR1 LGHNA and CDR2 YSLEER. The CDR3 covers 14 residues. CDR3 loop: CASGRDSGANVLTF. CDR3 coding DNA: TGCGCCAGCGGCAGAGACTCTGGGGCCAACGTCCTGACTTTC.

This clonotype has a count of ten or more. The CDR3 sequence is CATSRQGQGSYEQYF. The CDR3 DNA reads as TGTGCCACCAGCAGACAAGGACAGGGAAGCTACGAGCAGTACTTC. J is TRBJ2-7 and V is TRBV15; TRBD1 aligns across 8 bases. Losses at the gene ends were 2 bases for V and 3 bases for J; bases not matched to a gene: 6. The CDR3 runs to 15 residues. CDR1 and CDR2 from the germline V gene are LNHNV and YYDKDF (reference sequence). The full variable domain, with the rest looked up from reference TRBV15 and TRBJ2-7, is DAMVIQNPRYQVTQFGKPVTLSCSQTLNHNVMYWYQQKSSQAPKLLFHYYDKDFNNEADTPDNFQSRRPNTSFCFLDIRSPGLGDTAMYLCATSRQGQGSYEQYFGPGTRLTVT.

This chain joins TRBV20-1 and TRBJ2-7; 7 bases line up with TRBD2. V shed 4 bases, J shed 0 bases, and the junction held 9 bases outside the gene matches. The germline V gene encodes CDR1 DFQATT and CDR2 SNEGSKA (reference sequence). The CDR3 is made up of 15 amino acids. This chain's CDR3 is CSANTASGLSYEQYF. The CDR3 DNA reads TGCAGTGCTAATACAGCTAGCGGACTCTCCTACGAGCAGTACTTC.

The CDR3 nucleotides are TGCGCCAGCAGCCAAGATGGGGGAAACAATGAGCAGTTCTTC. Translating it yields CASSQDGGNNEQFF. The J gene is TRBJ2-1, the V gene TRBV4-1; D is perhaps TRBD1 or TRBD2 (5 bases each). Trimming stripped 0 bases from V and 5 bases from J, with 8 bases between. The CDR3 loop spans 14 amino acids. Looked up from germline, CDR1 is MGHRA and CDR2 is YSYEKL.

V is TRBV6-5 and J is TRBJ2-7; 7 nucleotides align to TRBD1. The germline V gene has CDR1 MNHEY and CDR2 SVGAGI. This CDR3 has 14 residues. Unmatched junction bases numbered 6, after V lost 7 bases and J lost 0 bases. CDR3 coding DNA: TGTGCCAGCACTACGGACAGGAGCTCCTACGAGCAGTACTTC. Residues: CASTTDRSSYEQYF.

The chain recombines TRBV25-1 with TRBJ2-7; D is undetermined. The CDR3 is 11 amino acids. Germline-derived CDR1 and CDR2 are MGHDK and SYGVNS. Trimming shortened V by 8 bases and J by 7 bases, and 12 bases separated the two germline ends. The CDR3 sequence is CASEAWGEQYF. The CDR3 DNA reads as TGTGCCAGCGAAGCTTGGGGTGAGCAGTACTTC.